A single sample gave rise to the 17 T cell receptor beta chains below, sequenced in a study of identical twins (dated by TCRdb to the mid-2010s). The library was generated by 5' RACE. Sequencing was carried out with an Illumina HiSeq 2000. In-frame beta chains were kept once TCRdb had trimmed the public reads at Q25 with fastp and called clones with MiXCR. Identical CDR3 proteins give one entry, which carries the most common genes and DNA. This sample comprises 700,000 or so distinct CDR3 sequences, 21% of them detected only once. The ten largest account for about 4.3% of the sample. This sample also belongs to another study, concerning T cells expressing NK-cell markers.

Sequenced input: PBMCs. These receptors were obtained from a woman aged 18-30 years in good health.

The chain is built from TRBV7-9 and TRBJ2-7, with D possibly matching TRBD2 (6 bases). The CDR3 consists of 14 residues. Deletions cut 1 base from V and 5 bases from J, with 12 bases between. The germline gives CDR1 SEHNR, CDR2 FQNEAQ (reference sequence). CDR3: CASSLEGGPHEQYF. CDR3 coding DNA: TGTGCCAGCAGCTTAGAAGGAGGGCCTCACGAGCAGTACTTC.

The chain couples TRBV9 to TRBJ2-1; 14 nucleotides agree with TRBD2. The CDR3 runs to 15 residues. V gave up 3 bases and J gave up 7 bases; unmatched junction bases: 3. Germline V gene lookup returns CDR1 SGDLS and CDR2 YYNGEE. CDR3 sequence reads: CASSAGTSGGNEQFF. Here the CDR3 DNA reads TGTGCCAGCAGCGCCGGGACTAGCGGGGGAAATGAGCAGTTCTTC.

This clonotype appeared a few times. This chain links TRBV12-3 or TRBV12-4 with TRBJ2-7; 8 nucleotides line up with TRBD1. The CDR3 covers 14 residues. Losses at the gene ends were 3 bases for V and 5 bases for J; bases not matched to a gene: 6. The CDR3 DNA is TGTGCCAGCAGTTTCGGACAGGGTTCCAACGAGCAGTACTTC. Translating it yields CASSFGQGSNEQYF.

This chain links TRBV7-2 with TRBJ2-6, with D perhaps TRBD2 (5 bases). Germline V gives CDR1 SGHTA, CDR2 FQGNSA. The V end was cut by 7 bases, the J end by 2 bases, with 18 bases between. CDR3 length: 17 amino acids. The CDR3 coding sequence is TGTGCCAGCATCCAGGTAGCGTCCGGGGCTGGGGCCAACGTCCTGACTTTC. Translated: CASIQVASGAGANVLTF.

The V gene is TRBV11-2, the J gene TRBJ2-1; D gene ambiguous. V was pared by 7 bases and J by 8 bases, with 21 bases between. Germline CDR1 is SGHAT and CDR2 is FQNNGV. This CDR3 is built from 15 residues. CDR3 sequence (DNA): TGTGCCAGCACCCTCCTGCCGTTTTCGATTGATGAGCAGTTCTTC. The encoded protein is CASTLLPFSIDEQFF.

This clonotype showed up just a few times. The V call is TRBV29-1, the J call TRBJ2-2; maybe TRBD2 (5 bases). Looked up from germline, CDR1 is SQVTM and CDR2 is ANQGSEA. V was trimmed by 5 bases and J by 5 bases, leaving 12 bases between them. The CDR3 contains 13 residues. The DNA for the CDR3 is TGCAGCGTTCGCCCACCGGGGACCGGGGAGCTGTTTTTT. Its protein is CSVRPPGTGELFF.

The chain carries TRBV11-1 and TRBJ2-6, with 7 bases identical to TRBD1. Unmatched junction bases numbered 7, after V lost 2 bases and J lost 0 bases. Germline assignment: CDR1 SGHAT and CDR2 FQDESV (reference sequence). The CDR3 totals 18 residues. The CDR3 loop reads CASSLRQGRNSGANVLTF. The CDR3 DNA sequence: TGTGCCAGCAGCTTACGACAGGGTCGGAACTCTGGGGCCAACGTCCTGACTTTC.

The gene calls are TRBV27 and TRBJ1-4, with 7 positions matching TRBD1. V shed 5 bases, J shed 8 bases, and the junction held 5 bases outside the gene matches. This CDR3 is built from 13 residues. Germline V gene sequence: CDR1 MNHEY, CDR2 SMNVEV (reference sequence). CDR3 in DNA: TGTGCCAGCAGTGACGGGACAGTGGAAAAACTGTTTTTT. This gives the protein CASSDGTVEKLFF.

V usage is TRBV29-1 and J usage is TRBJ1-4; D unresolved. From germline, CDR1 is SQVTM and CDR2 ANQGSEA. The CDR3 is made up of 14 amino acids. V was pared by 6 bases and J by 10 bases, with 21 bases between. CDR3 nucleotides: TGCAGCGTCGACCCCGACGGACTTGGTGGAAAACTGTTTTTT. Protein product: CSVDPDGLGGKLFF.

The chain recombines TRBV5-1 with TRBJ2-1; D is possibly TRBD2 (5 bases). The V end lost 0 bases, the J end lost 5 bases, and 9 bases lay between the germline ends. Germline CDR1 is SGHRS and CDR2 is YFSETQ. The CDR3 has 14 amino acids. The CDR3 loop reads CASSLAGIDNEQFF. The CDR3 nucleotides are TGCGCCAGCAGCTTGGCCGGGATCGACAATGAGCAGTTCTTC.

The chain combines TRBV12-3 or TRBV12-4 with TRBJ2-1; TRBD2 matches at 13 bases. Unmatched junction bases numbered 8, after V lost 3 bases and J lost 6 bases. The CDR3 is made up of 17 amino acids. The CDR3 sequence: CASSFSLAGGPSNEQFF. The CDR3 nucleotides read TGTGCCAGCAGTTTCTCACTAGCGGGAGGGCCGTCCAATGAGCAGTTCTTC.

This clonotype turned up a few times. J is TRBJ2-7 and V is TRBV20-1; TRBD2 matches 7 bases. Germline CDR1 DFQATT, CDR2 SNEGSKA (reference sequence). V shed 6 bases and J 4 bases; nucleotides not matched to a gene: 12. This CDR3 is built from 14 residues. The DNA of the CDR3 is TGCAGTGCCGAGGAGGCGGGAGTAGGTTACGAGCAGTACTTC. Amino acids: CSAEEAGVGYEQYF.

Only a few counts were recorded for this clonotype. V gene TRBV20-1 combines with J gene TRBJ2-3; 14 bases line up with TRBD2. Germline lookup yields CDR1 DFQATT and CDR2 SNEGSKA (reference sequence). The CDR3 extends over 15 amino acids. The ends lost 4 bases at V and 5 bases at J; junction bases unmatched: 5. The CDR3 loop reads CSATRLAGGLDTQYF. The CDR3 region has the DNA TGCAGTGCTACCCGACTAGCGGGGGGGTTAGATACGCAGTATTTT.

This clonotype came up many times. This sequence joins TRBV7-6 and TRBJ1-1; a possible D gene is TRBD1 (5 bases). The CDR3 loop spans 15 amino acids. V was pared by 5 bases and J by 5 bases, with 18 bases between. Germline loops: CDR1 SGHVS, CDR2 FNYEAQ. In DNA, the CDR3 is TGTGCCAGCAGCGGCGCGGGGGGACGCGGGACTGAAGCTTTCTTT. Translating it yields CASSGAGGRGTEAFF.

The rearrangement joins TRBV9 to TRBJ2-6, with D possibly matching TRBD2 (5 bases). The length of the CDR3 is 16 residues. V was pared by 0 bases and J by 1 base, with 8 bases between. The germline V gene has CDR1 SGDLS and CDR2 YYNGEE. DNA of the CDR3: TGTGCCAGCAGCGTAGTCGGGGAATCTGGGGCCAACGTCCTGACTTTC. It specifies CASSVVGESGANVLTF.

The rearrangement joins TRBV6-5 to TRBJ2-1; D gene ambiguous. CDR1 is MNHEY and CDR2 is SVGAGI in the germline V gene. Deletions cut 5 bases from V and 4 bases from J, with 9 bases between. The CDR3 length is 13 residues. CDR3 sequence (DNA): TGTGCCAGCAGTCACAAGGGTTACAATGAGCAGTTCTTC. It yields the protein CASSHKGYNEQFF.

J is TRBJ2-1 and V is TRBV7-2; TRBD2 matches 9 bases. CDR3 length equals 15 residues. Per the germline V gene, CDR1 is SGHTA and CDR2 is FQGNSA. The trim removed 5 bases at V and 7 bases at J, leaving 9 bases unmatched. The CDR3 here is CASSQSRTSVNEQFF. The CDR3 DNA reads as TGTGCCAGCAGCCAATCTCGGACTAGCGTGAATGAGCAGTTCTTC.